These 28 T cell receptor beta chains were sequenced from one sample in a study of T cells after yellow fever vaccination. TCRdb reprocessed the 5' RACE reads via MiXCR and lists one record per CDR3 protein. Of over 300,000 distinct CDR3 sequences in the sample, roughly 4% were seen once. Sample: PBMCs, taken on the day of the yellow fever booster vaccination. The receptors originated from a man aged 18 to 29 who received the YFV17D yellow fever vaccine.

The CDR3 sequence: CASSNGQGADTQYF. The CDR3 DNA follows: TGTGCCAGCAGCAACGGACAGGGCGCAGATACGCAGTATTTT. This chain joins TRBV9 and TRBJ2-3, with 8 bases matching TRBD1. The CDR3 is 14 residues long. Unmatched junction bases numbered 5, after V lost 4 bases and J lost 4 bases. Germline values: CDR1 SGDLS, CDR2 YYNGEE.

This clonotype has a count of ten or more. This sequence joins TRBV7-8 and TRBJ1-5; 7 nucleotides line up with TRBD1. Germline trimming cut 3 bases from V and 1 base from J; bases unmatched to any gene: 6. Per the germline V gene, CDR1 is SGHVS and CDR2 is FQNEAQ. This CDR3 is 16 amino acids long. DNA for the CDR3: TGTGCCAGCAGCTTCGCCGGGACAGCAAGCAATCAGCCCCAGCATTTT. It encodes CASSFAGTASNQPQHF. The full variable domain, with the rest looked up from reference TRBV7-8 and TRBJ1-5, is GAGVSQSPRYKVAKRGQDVALRCDPISGHVSLFWYQQALGQGPEFLTYFQNEAQLDKSGLPSDRFFAERPEGSVSTLKIQRTQQEDSAVYLCASSFAGTASNQPQHFGDGTRLSIL.

This clonotype was counted ten times or more. The chain couples TRBV6-6 to TRBJ2-1; D not resolved. V was clipped by 0 bases and J by 8 bases, with 8 bases between them. The CDR3 is 13 amino acids. CDR1 is MNHNY and CDR2 is SVGAGI in the germline V gene (reference sequence). The CDR3, as DNA: TGTGCCAGCAGTTACTCCAGTATCTATGAGCAGTTCTTC. It yields the protein CASSYSSIYEQFF.

The chain links TRBV5-1 to TRBJ2-3; unclear D gene. Trimming left V 4 bases short and J 3 bases short, with 18 bases between. Per the germline V gene, CDR1 is SGHRS and CDR2 is YFSETQ. This CDR3 has 16 amino acids. The CDR3 loop is CASSVASRSRTDTQYF. The CDR3, as DNA: TGCGCCAGCAGCGTCGCGAGCCGGTCGAGGACAGATACGCAGTATTTT.

This clonotype showed up many times. This chain uses TRBV5-1 with TRBJ2-1; D is tentatively TRBD1 or TRBD2 (5 bases each). With 1 base removed from V and 5 bases from J, the gap between germline ends came to 10 bases. Germline V gene sequence: CDR1 SGHRS, CDR2 YFSETQ. This CDR3 region has 14 residues. The CDR3 here is CASSLRGPNNEQFF. The CDR3 coding sequence is TGCGCCAGCAGCTTGCGGGGCCCAAACAATGAGCAGTTCTTC.

This rearrangement joins TRBV7-8 to TRBJ2-3; the D gene is possibly TRBD2 (7 bases). The CDR3 consists of 17 residues. The V gene's germline CDR1 is SGHVS and CDR2 FQNEAQ. Trimming removed 1 base from V and 2 bases from J, with 16 bases in between. Here the CDR3 reads CASSLVGGAAYTDTQYF. CDR3 nucleotides: TGTGCCAGCAGCTTAGTAGGGGGGGCAGCTTACACAGATACGCAGTATTTT.

This clonotype was seen repeatedly, ten times or more. This chain connects TRBV20-1 to TRBJ2-7, with D tentatively TRBD2 (5 bases). There are 14 residues in the CDR3. Trimming took off 4 bases at V and 2 bases at J, with 15 bases between the two ends. Germline assignment: CDR1 DFQATT and CDR2 SNEGSKA (reference sequence). CDR3 sequence: CSAKPPGVPYEQYF. CDR3 in DNA: TGCAGTGCTAAGCCGCCCGGGGTGCCCTACGAGCAGTACTTC.

There are many counts of this clonotype. This chain links TRBV5-1 with TRBJ2-5; 13 positions agree with TRBD2. CDR3 size: 18 residues. Germline V gene lookup returns CDR1 SGHRS and CDR2 YFSETQ. V was pared by 4 bases and J by 5 bases, with 14 bases of the junction left unmatched. This CDR3 is CASSGDLGTSGAPETQYF. The CDR3 coding sequence is TGCGCCAGCAGCGGGGATCTCGGGACTAGCGGGGCCCCTGAGACCCAGTACTTC.

This clonotype was detected only a few times. This rearrangement joins TRBV12-3 or TRBV12-4 to TRBJ1-2; no clear D. Deletions cut 7 bases from V and 2 bases from J, with 14 bases between. This CDR3 comprises 14 residues. The CDR3, as DNA: TGTGCCAGCACCAACATGGGGAGCAACTATGGCTACACCTTC. It yields the protein CASTNMGSNYGYTF.

Turning to this clonotype: With a much larger clone just one base away, this may be a read error. V is TRBV5-6 and J is TRBJ2-1; maybe TRBD2 (5 bases). Trimming took 6 bases from V and 6 from J, leaving 19 bases between them. Germline V gene data show CDR1 as SGHDT and CDR2 as YYEEEE. This CDR3 is built from 15 residues. CDR3 sequence (DNA): TGTGCCAGCACCCCCAGAGGGATCAGCCCCAATGAGCAGTTCTTC. Translating gives CASTPRGISPNEQFF. Variable domain in full (rest from reference TRBV5-6 and TRBJ2-1): DAGVTQSPTHLIKTRGQQVTLRCSPKSGHDTVSWYQQALGQGPQFIFQYYEEEERQRGNFPDRFSGHQFPNYSSELNVNALLLGDSALYLCASTPRGISPNEQFFGPGTRLTVL.

This clonotype has a handful of counts. This chain joins TRBV2 and TRBJ2-1; 7 bases fit TRBD2. The V gene's germline CDR1 is SNHLY and CDR2 FYNNEI. The junction had 9 bases not matched to a gene; V was cut back by 4 bases and J by 3 bases. The CDR3 runs 16 residues. The CDR3 coding sequence is TGTGCCAGCAGTGTCGTGGGGGGGGATAACTACAATGAGCAGTTCTTC. Encoded protein: CASSVVGGDNYNEQFF. Full variable domain (missing parts from reference TRBV2 and TRBJ2-1): EPEVTQTPSHQVTQMGQEVILRCVPISNHLYFYWYRQILGQKVEFLVSFYNNEISEKSEIFDDQFSVERPDGSNFTLKIRSTKLEDSAMYFCASSVVGGDNYNEQFFGPGTRLTVL.

This clonotype has ten or more counts. The chain has TRBV7-3 and TRBJ1-1; 8 nucleotides line up with TRBD1. V was pared by 3 bases and J by 1 base, with 1 base of the junction left unmatched. The CDR3 consists of 14 residues. The germline gives CDR1 SGHTA, CDR2 FQGTGA. The CDR3: CASSFGQGNTEAFF. The DNA for the CDR3 is TGTGCCAGCAGCTTTGGACAGGGGAACACTGAAGCTTTCTTT.

This clonotype was recorded a few times. V gene TRBV4-3 combines with J gene TRBJ1-2; 8 bases fit TRBD1. The V gene's germline CDR1 is LGHNA and CDR2 YSLEER. This CDR3 has 15 residues. J gave up 1 base and V 2 bases, and 3 bases lay outside the gene matches. CDR3 coding DNA: TGCGCCAGCAGCCAATTTGACAGGGGTAACTATGGCTACACCTTC. As protein: CASSQFDRGNYGYTF.

This clonotype was picked up many times. The rearrangement joins TRBV5-5 to TRBJ2-7; D might be TRBD2 (6 bases). The CDR3 length is 14 residues. The ends were cut back, 3 bases at V and 7 bases at J, with 17 bases in the middle. Germline CDR1 SGHKS, CDR2 YYEKEE (reference sequence). CDR3 sequence reads: CASSYQGGTGEQYV. In DNA form, the CDR3 reads TGTGCCAGCAGCTATCAGGGAGGCACTGGTGAGCAGTACGTC.

The chain links TRBV20-1 to TRBJ1-6; 9 bases line up with TRBD1. The CDR3 runs to 13 residues. The germline V gene has CDR1 DFQATT and CDR2 SNEGSKA (reference sequence). Losses at the gene ends were 5 bases for V and 9 bases for J; bases not matched to a gene: 5. The CDR3, as DNA: TGCAGTGCTTGGACAGGGGCGAGTTCACCCCTCCACTTT. Protein sequence: CSAWTGASSPLHF.

The V gene is TRBV12-3 or TRBV12-4, the J gene TRBJ2-3; 9 bases align to TRBD2. V lost 6 bases to trimming and J lost 2 bases; unmatched junction nucleotides: 3. The CDR3 sequence is 14 residues long. As DNA, the CDR3 is TGTGCCAGCAGGGTAGCGGGGGCCACAGATACGCAGTATTTT. It encodes CASRVAGATDTQYF.

Many counts were recorded for this clonotype. V is TRBV7-2 and J is TRBJ2-5; TRBD1 aligns across 7 bases. V lost 5 bases and J lost 4; bases outside the gene matches: 4. CDR3 length equals 13 residues. Germline V gives CDR1 SGHTA, CDR2 FQGNSA. The CDR3 nucleotides read TGTGCCAGCAGCCCAGGACAGGTAGAGACCCAGTACTTC. It is translated as CASSPGQVETQYF.

This clonotype was detected many times. The V gene is TRBV10-3, the J gene TRBJ2-7, with 13 bases matching TRBD2. The germline CDR1 and CDR2 sequences are ENHRY and SYGVKD. The CDR3 consists of 14 residues. Losses at the gene ends were 9 bases for V and 2 bases for J; bases not matched to a gene: 4. The CDR3 DNA reads TGTGCCATTGCGGGACTAGCGGGAACCTACGAGCAGTACTTC. Amino acid sequence: CAIAGLAGTYEQYF.

This clonotype came up many times. The chain recombines TRBV20-1 with TRBJ1-1; D may be TRBD1 (5 bases). The ends were cut back, 6 bases at V and 0 bases at J, with 14 bases in the middle. The germline gives CDR1 DFQATT, CDR2 SNEGSKA (reference sequence). The CDR3 runs 14 residues. CDR3 sequence reads: CSAPREGMNTEAFF. The CDR3, as DNA: TGCAGTGCACCCCGGGAGGGGATGAACACTGAAGCTTTCTTT.

The V and J genes are TRBV7-3 and TRBJ1-1; perhaps TRBD1 as D (6 bases). V lost 7 bases and J lost 9, with 24 bases in between. The V gene's germline CDR1 is SGHTA and CDR2 FQGTGA. The CDR3 sequence is 15 residues long. CDR3 DNA: TGTGCCAGCATTGGGACCAGTAGGGGGGGGATACAAGCTTTCTTT. Amino acids: CASIGTSRGGIQAFF.

This clonotype was detected ten times or more. The genes are TRBV20-1 and TRBJ2-1, with a possible D match to TRBD2 (5 bases). Germline CDR1 reads DFQATT; CDR2 reads SNEGSKA (reference sequence). V was cut by 3 bases and J by 0 bases, with 12 bases left in between. This CDR3 is built from 15 residues. For the CDR3, the DNA is TGCAGTGCTAGGTCTTGGGAGAGCTCCTACAATGAGCAGTTCTTC. Its protein product is CSARSWESSYNEQFF.

The chain uses TRBV19 and TRBJ1-3; D is unresolved. Trimming removed 3 bases from V and 8 bases from J, with 5 bases in between. There are 11 residues in the CDR3. Germline-derived CDR1 and CDR2 are LNHDA and SQIVND (reference sequence). The CDR3 sequence: CASSMVDTIYF. In nucleotides, the CDR3 is TGTGCCAGTAGTATGGTGGACACCATATATTTT.

The CDR3 is CSASVTGGSGTEAFF. As DNA, the CDR3 is TGCAGTGCCTCGGTGACTGGCGGTTCGGGCACTGAAGCTTTCTTT. The rearrangement links TRBV29-1 to TRBJ1-1; no firm D call. Germline V gives CDR1 SQVTM, CDR2 ANQGSEA. This CDR3 spans 15 amino acids.

This clonotype was observed many times. The V gene is TRBV5-8, the J gene TRBJ1-2; D is possibly TRBD1 (6 bases). Germline CDR1 and CDR2: SGHTS and YDEGEE. V was clipped by 7 bases and J by 4 bases, with 11 bases between them. The CDR3 spans 12 residues. CDR3 residues: CASAGHGYGYTF. CDR3 nucleotide sequence: TGTGCCAGCGCGGGACACGGCTATGGCTACACCTTC.

This clonotype was observed a few times. This sequence joins TRBV7-2 and TRBJ2-4; perhaps TRBD2 as D (6 bases). Germline loops: CDR1 SGHTA, CDR2 FQGNSA. V was shortened by 7 bases and J by 3 bases, with 13 bases between the two germline ends. This CDR3 region has 14 residues. The CDR3 DNA sequence: TGTGCCAGCACCCCCGGGGGACTCAAAAACATTCAGTACTTC. It specifies CASTPGGLKNIQYF.

There are many counts of this clonotype. This chain links TRBV5-6 with TRBJ1-1, with 9 nucleotides matching TRBD1. CDR1 is SGHDT, CDR2 YYEEEE, per germline. Germline trimming cut 0 bases from V and 8 bases from J; bases unmatched to any gene: 5. This CDR3 contains 14 residues. The CDR3 loop reads CASSLVGTGKEAFF. CDR3 bases: TGTGCCAGCAGCTTGGTCGGGACAGGGAAAGAAGCTTTCTTT.

The chain carries TRBV4-3 and TRBJ2-5; D is unresolved. The germline V gene encodes CDR1 LGHNA and CDR2 YSLEER. The CDR3 has 13 amino acids. Trimming shortened V by 0 bases and J by 5 bases, and 7 bases separated the two germline ends. The CDR3 coding sequence is TGCGCCAGCAGCCAAGATGCTAGGGAGACCCAGTACTTC. It yields the protein CASSQDARETQYF.

This clonotype turned up a few times. The chain joins TRBV30 to TRBJ1-2; possible D gene TRBD1, 6 bases. Germline lookup yields CDR1 GTSNPN and CDR2 SVGIG (reference sequence). Trimming took off 7 bases at V and 0 bases at J, with 12 bases between the two ends. This CDR3 is built from 13 residues. The CDR3 is CAYAGASNYGYTF. The CDR3 nucleotides read TGTGCCTACGCAGGGGCTTCTAACTATGGCTACACCTTC.